This TCR beta chain was recovered during a study of T cells in Graves' hyperthyroidism and ophthalmopathy. Germline V CDR1 and CDR2: MNHEY, SVGAGI. The ends were cut back, 10 bases at V and 3 bases at J, with 10 bases in the middle. The CDR3 totals 11 residues. The investigators amplified TCR beta CDR3 regions from RNA transcripts. The HTBI primer set drove a first-round RT-PCR of the TCR CDR3. TCRdb reanalysed the multiplex PCR reads using MiXCR and keeps one entry per CDR3 protein. This sample has approximately 590,000 distinct CDR3 sequences; around 46% occur once, and the top ten carry just over 8%. This clonotype was recorded a few times.

The rearrangement joins TRBV6-5 to TRBJ2-7, with TRBD1 as a possible D gene (5 bases). Input material: peripheral blood or thyroid tissue (not recorded which). This sequence originates from a woman between 18 and 29 years old with Graves' hyperthyroidism. The CDR3 loop reads CATARDYEQYF. In DNA, the CDR3 is TGTGCCACAGCCAGGGACTACGAGCAGTACTTC.